The rows below give T cell receptor beta chains drawn from one sample of a study of shared clonotypes between healthy human individuals. Profiled with immunoSEQ multiplex PCR; TCRdb holds only in-frame clones, not every one. The sample has roughly 2.2 million clones, 85% to 95% seen once. The sequenced sample was naive CD4+ T cells from PBMCs. These receptors came from a man younger than 35 in good health. Some clones in this sample may be carry-over from other donors' samples. Both conserved end residues are part of each CDR3. Each record gives: V gene, clone size, J gene, D gene, CDR3 protein, CDR3 DNA. A D gene is named only where the DNA matches it firmly. Clone size appears in some rows only: once, few, many, or a class for an expanded clone.

V: TRBV7-2
size: few
J: TRBJ1-5
D: .
CDR3: CASSLTTGARQPQHF
DNA: TGTGCCAGCAGCTTAACCACGGGGGCGCGTCAGCCCCAGCATTTT

V: TRBV10-2
size: .
J: TRBJ2-1
D: TRBD2
CDR3: CASSGTSGDNEQFF
DNA: TGCGCCAGCAGTGGGACTAGCGGTGACAATGAGCAGTTCTTC

V: TRBV5-4
size: .
J: TRBJ2-5
D: .
CDR3: CASSLAHSGQETQYF
DNA: TGTGCCAGCAGCTTGGCCCATTCGGGACAAGAGACCCAGTACTTC

V: TRBV18
size: .
J: TRBJ2-7
D: TRBD2
CDR3: CASSPRDYPYEQYF
DNA: TGTGCCAGCTCACCACGGGACTATCCATACGAGCAGTACTTC

V: TRBV18
size: once
J: TRBJ2-3
D: .
CDR3: CASSPPYGWGKGPDTQYF
DNA: TGTGCCAGCTCACCGCCGTACGGTTGGGGGAAGGGGCCAGATACGCAGTATTTT

V: TRBV10-3
size: .
J: TRBJ2-1
D: TRBD2
CDR3: CAITERESGEQFF
DNA: TGTGCCATCACGGAGCGGGAGTCGGGTGAGCAGTTCTTC

V: TRBV7-8
size: once
J: TRBJ2-6
D: .
CDR3: CASSLGFFRETRAGANVLTF
DNA: TGTGCCAGCAGCTTAGGTTTTTTCAGGGAAACCAGGGCTGGGGCCAACGTCCTGACTTTC

V: TRBV15
size: .
J: TRBJ1-2
D: .
CDR3: CATSPGERYGYTF
DNA: TGTGCCACCAGCCCAGGGGAGCGCTATGGCTACACCTTC

V: TRBV30
size: .
J: TRBJ2-1
D: .
CDR3: CAWSVLTSYNEQFF
DNA: TGTGCCTGGAGTGTACTAACCTCCTACAATGAGCAGTTCTTC

V: TRBV7-2
size: .
J: TRBJ2-6
D: TRBD2
CDR3: CATSRTSGSSGANVLTF
DNA: TGTGCCACCTCACGGACTAGCGGGAGCTCTGGGGCCAACGTCCTGACTTTC

V: TRBV7-2
size: .
J: TRBJ2-1
D: TRBD2
CDR3: CASRPAGHNEQFF
DNA: TGTGCCAGCAGGCCAGCGGGGCACAATGAGCAGTTCTTC

V: TRBV5-1
size: .
J: TRBJ2-5
D: TRBD2
CDR3: CASSLSRSSGETQYF
DNA: TGCGCCAGCAGCTTATCTCGCTCTAGCGGAGAGACCCAGTACTTC

V: TRBV5-6
size: .
J: TRBJ1-6
D: .
CDR3: CASSSGGRTNSPLHF
DNA: TGTGCCAGCAGCTCGGGGGGACGGACCAATTCACCCCTCCACTTT

V: TRBV2
size: .
J: TRBJ2-7
D: TRBD1
CDR3: CASSEDRTGRYEQYF
DNA: TGTGCCAGCAGTGAAGATCGGACAGGGAGGTACGAGCAGTACTTC

V: TRBV7-3
size: .
J: TRBJ2-2
D: TRBD2
CDR3: CASSLLAGGNTGELFF
DNA: TGTGCCAGCAGCTTACTAGCGGGCGGGAACACCGGGGAGCTGTTTTTT

V: TRBV19
size: .
J: TRBJ2-6
D: .
CDR3: CASSVFGISSSGANVLTF
DNA: TGTGCCAGTAGTGTGTTTGGTATTTCTAGCTCTGGGGCCAACGTCCTGACTTTC

V: TRBV7-2
size: .
J: TRBJ2-1
D: TRBD2
CDR3: CASSNGLARNEQFF
DNA: TGTGCCAGCAGTAACGGACTAGCGAGAAATGAGCAGTTCTTC

V: TRBV2
size: .
J: TRBJ2-7
D: TRBD1
CDR3: CASSEVRGSEQYF
DNA: TGTGCCAGCAGTGAAGTCAGGGGGTCCGAGCAGTACTTC

V: TRBV5-1
size: .
J: TRBJ2-5
D: .
CDR3: CASYLGPRAETQYF
DNA: TGCGCCAGCTACCTGGGACCAAGGGCGGAGACCCAGTACTTC

V: TRBV5-1
size: .
J: TRBJ2-1
D: TRBD2
CDR3: CASSFSLAGNNEQFF
DNA: TGCGCCAGCAGCTTTAGCCTAGCGGGGAACAATGAGCAGTTCTTC

V: TRBV28
size: .
J: TRBJ2-7
D: .
CDR3: CASSPTSANYYEQYF
DNA: TGTGCCAGCAGTCCTACCTCGGCCAACTACTACGAGCAGTACTTC

V: TRBV7-9
size: .
J: TRBJ1-2
D: TRBD1
CDR3: CASSFVAGTGGGYTF
DNA: TGTGCCAGCAGCTTCGTTGCGGGGACAGGCGGAGGCTACACCTTC

V: TRBV19
size: .
J: TRBJ1-5
D: .
CDR3: CASSTLRRGGQAGGQPQHF
DNA: TGTGCCAGTAGTACTCTTCGCCGCGGGGGACAAGCCGGAGGGCAGCCCCAGCATTTT

V: TRBV7-8
size: .
J: TRBJ1-2
D: .
CDR3: CASSQQRSGRLNYGYTF
DNA: TGTGCCAGCAGCCAACAGAGGTCCGGGAGACTTAACTATGGCTACACCTTC

V: TRBV5-5
size: once
J: TRBJ2-7
D: .
CDR3: CASSLISLPGYEQYF
DNA: TGTGCCAGCAGCTTAATTTCTCTCCCCGGCTACGAGCAGTACTTC

V: TRBV5-1
size: .
J: TRBJ1-2
D: TRBD1
CDR3: CASSLEQGVEGYTF
DNA: TGCGCCAGCAGCTTGGAACAGGGGGTGGAGGGCTACACCTTC

V: TRBV18
size: .
J: TRBJ2-1
D: TRBD2
CDR3: CASSHRTSGESYNEQFF
DNA: TGTGCCAGCTCACATAGGACTAGCGGAGAATCCTACAATGAGCAGTTCTTC

V: TRBV6-1
size: .
J: TRBJ2-4
D: .
CDR3: CASSEPNVYIQYF
DNA: TGTGCCAGCAGTGAACCGAATGTATACATTCAGTACTTC

V: TRBV11-2
size: .
J: TRBJ2-5
D: TRBD1
CDR3: CASSFDKQGAEETQYF
DNA: TGTGCCAGCAGCTTCGATAAACAGGGGGCGGAAGAGACCCAGTACTTC

V: TRBV4-2
size: .
J: TRBJ1-1
D: TRBD1
CDR3: CASSQDPQGPNTEAFF
DNA: TGTGCCAGCAGCCAAGACCCACAGGGGCCTAACACTGAAGCTTTCTTT

V: TRBV4-2
size: .
J: TRBJ2-2
D: TRBD2
CDR3: CASSQRTSGSIPGELFF
DNA: TGTGCCAGCAGCCAAAGGACTAGCGGGAGTATCCCCGGGGAGCTGTTTTTT

V: TRBV19
size: .
J: TRBJ2-1
D: TRBD2
CDR3: CASSPGLAGPSYNEQFF
DNA: TGTGCCAGTAGTCCAGGACTAGCGGGTCCATCCTACAATGAGCAGTTCTTC

V: TRBV5-1
size: .
J: TRBJ1-2
D: .
CDR3: CASSFTGVGLYGYTF
DNA: TGCGCCAGCAGCTTTACCGGGGTGGGACTCTATGGCTACACCTTC

V: TRBV11-2
size: .
J: TRBJ2-5
D: .
CDR3: CASTHLGGAETQYF
DNA: TGTGCCAGCACCCACCTAGGGGGGGCGGAGACCCAGTACTTC

V: TRBV2
size: .
J: TRBJ2-3
D: .
CDR3: CASSDRGRTDTQYF
DNA: TGTGCCAGCAGTGACAGGGGACGCACAGATACGCAGTATTTT

V: TRBV4-2
size: once
J: TRBJ1-4
D: .
CDR3: CASSQDIGLGSGEKLFF
DNA: TGTGCCAGCAGCCAAGATATCGGGTTGGGATCGGGTGAAAAACTGTTTTTT

V: TRBV18
size: .
J: TRBJ2-6
D: TRBD1
CDR3: CASSPKPGQSSGANVLTF
DNA: TGTGCCAGCTCACCTAAACCGGGACAGTCCTCTGGGGCCAACGTCCTGACTTTC

V: TRBV18
size: few
J: TRBJ1-1
D: .
CDR3: CASLQGRDTEAFF
DNA: TGTGCCAGCTTACAGGGTAGGGACACTGAAGCTTTCTTT

V: TRBV6-1
size: .
J: TRBJ1-4
D: TRBD1
CDR3: CASTKQGAREKLFF
DNA: TGTGCCAGCACCAAACAGGGGGCACGTGAAAAACTGTTTTTT

V: TRBV30
size: .
J: TRBJ1-1
D: .
CDR3: CAWGQTESLRGTEAFF
DNA: TGTGCCTGGGGCCAGACCGAGAGCCTTCGGGGCACTGAAGCTTTCTTT

V: TRBV19
size: .
J: TRBJ1-3
D: .
CDR3: CASSPRGYGNTIYF
DNA: TGTGCCAGTAGTCCCAGGGGATACGGAAACACCATATATTTT

V: TRBV11-2
size: once
J: TRBJ2-6
D: .
CDR3: CASSLDGTPSGANVLTF
DNA: TGTGCCAGCAGCTTAGATGGGACCCCGTCTGGGGCCAACGTCCTGACTTTC

V: TRBV29-1
size: .
J: TRBJ2-7
D: .
CDR3: CSARGLGDGQYF
DNA: TGCAGCGCCCGAGGGCTCGGGGACGGGCAGTACTTC

V: TRBV10-3
size: .
J: TRBJ2-7
D: TRBD1
CDR3: CAISDRVRDRVYEQYF
DNA: TGTGCCATCAGTGATCGGGTCCGGGACAGGGTTTACGAGCAGTACTTC

V: TRBV27
size: .
J: TRBJ1-1
D: .
CDR3: CASSVGHIMNTEAFF
DNA: TGTGCCAGCAGTGTAGGACACATTATGAACACTGAAGCTTTCTTT